This T cell receptor beta chain was captured by sequencing in a study of T cells in Graves' hyperthyroidism and ophthalmopathy. This clonotype has at least ten counts. Germline CDR1 DFQATT, CDR2 SNEGSKA (reference sequence). This CDR3 region has 11 residues. Amplification targeted TCR beta CDR3 regions from RNA transcripts. The TCR CDR3 first-round RT-PCR relied on the HTBI primer set. Each CDR3 protein gets one entry after TCRdb re-called the multiplex PCR reads with MiXCR. Here the sample spans hundreds of thousands of distinct CDR3 sequences, 38% being singletons. The sample comprised blood. The origin of this receptor is a man between 18 and 29 years old with Graves' hyperthyroidism. V gene TRBV20-1 combines with J gene TRBJ1-4; D is ambiguous. The CDR3 DNA follows: TGCAGCGCGGGGAGGGATGAAAAACTGTTTTTT. Translating gives CSAGRDEKLFF.